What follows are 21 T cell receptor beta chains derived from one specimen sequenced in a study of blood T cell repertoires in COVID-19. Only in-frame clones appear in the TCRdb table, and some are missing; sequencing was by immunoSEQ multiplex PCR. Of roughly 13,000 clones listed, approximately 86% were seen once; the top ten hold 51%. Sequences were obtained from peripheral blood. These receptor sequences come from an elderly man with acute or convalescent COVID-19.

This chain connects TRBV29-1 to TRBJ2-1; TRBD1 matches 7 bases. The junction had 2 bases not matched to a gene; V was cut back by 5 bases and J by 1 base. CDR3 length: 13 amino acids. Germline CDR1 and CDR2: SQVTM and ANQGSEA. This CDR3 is CSVRQGSYNEQFF. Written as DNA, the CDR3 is TGCAGCGTTCGACAGGGTTCCTACAATGAGCAGTTCTTC.

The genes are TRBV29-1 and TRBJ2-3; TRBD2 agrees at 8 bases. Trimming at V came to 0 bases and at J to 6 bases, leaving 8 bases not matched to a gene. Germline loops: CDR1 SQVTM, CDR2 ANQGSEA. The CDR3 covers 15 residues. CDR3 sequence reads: CSVEDGLAVADTQYF. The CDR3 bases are TGCAGCGTTGAAGACGGACTAGCCGTAGCGGATACGCAGTATTTT.

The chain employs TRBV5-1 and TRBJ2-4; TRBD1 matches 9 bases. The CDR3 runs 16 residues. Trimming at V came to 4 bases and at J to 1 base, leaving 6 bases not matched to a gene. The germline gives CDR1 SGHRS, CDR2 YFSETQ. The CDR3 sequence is CASSTAGTGAKNIQYF. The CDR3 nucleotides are TGCGCCAGCAGCACCGCCGGGACAGGGGCCAAAAACATTCAGTACTTC.

The DNA of the CDR3 is TGCGCCAGCAGCTTCGGACTGACTAGCGGGGGGCAGAATGAGCAGTTCTTC. As protein: CASSFGLTSGGQNEQFF. This chain uses TRBV5-1 with TRBJ2-1; TRBD2 aligns across 13 bases. This CDR3 has 17 amino acids. The junction had 9 bases not matched to a gene; V was cut back by 2 bases and J by 7 bases. Germline values: CDR1 SGHRS, CDR2 YFSETQ.

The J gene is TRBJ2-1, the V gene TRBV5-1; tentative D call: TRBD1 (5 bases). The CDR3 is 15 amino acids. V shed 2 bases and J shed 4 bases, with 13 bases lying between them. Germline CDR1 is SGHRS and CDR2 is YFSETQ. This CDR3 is CASSFVQGEYNEQFF. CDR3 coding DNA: TGCGCCAGCAGCTTTGTGCAGGGCGAATACAATGAGCAGTTCTTC.

The CDR3 is CASSLAGRNHNEQFF. CDR3 bases: TGTGCCAGCAGCTTGGCCGGGAGGAACCACAATGAGCAGTTCTTC. This chain connects TRBV5-5 to TRBJ2-1, with 7 nucleotides matching TRBD2. CDR3 length: 15 residues. The V segment lost 0 bases and the J segment 5 bases; nucleotides outside the gene matches: 5. Germline V gives CDR1 SGHKS, CDR2 YYEKEE (reference sequence).

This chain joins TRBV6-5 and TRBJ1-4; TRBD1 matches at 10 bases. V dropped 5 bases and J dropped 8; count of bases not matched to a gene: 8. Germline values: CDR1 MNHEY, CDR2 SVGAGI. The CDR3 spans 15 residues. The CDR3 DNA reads TGTGCCAGCAGTCCCAGACAGGGGGCAGGCGAAAAACTGTTTTTT. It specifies CASSPRQGAGEKLFF.

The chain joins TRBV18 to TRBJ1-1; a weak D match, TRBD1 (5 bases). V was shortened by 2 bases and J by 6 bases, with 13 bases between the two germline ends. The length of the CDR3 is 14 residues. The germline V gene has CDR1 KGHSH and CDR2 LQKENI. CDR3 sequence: CASSPGVGAPEAFF. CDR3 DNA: TGTGCCAGCTCACCAGGGGTTGGGGCCCCTGAAGCTTTCTTT.

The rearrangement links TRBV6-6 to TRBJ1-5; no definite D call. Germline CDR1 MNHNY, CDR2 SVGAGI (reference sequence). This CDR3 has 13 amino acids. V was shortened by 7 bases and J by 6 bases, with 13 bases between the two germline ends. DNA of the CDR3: TGTGCCAGCATAGGTTCGGGTGTTCAGCCCCAGCATTTT. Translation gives CASIGSGVQPQHF.

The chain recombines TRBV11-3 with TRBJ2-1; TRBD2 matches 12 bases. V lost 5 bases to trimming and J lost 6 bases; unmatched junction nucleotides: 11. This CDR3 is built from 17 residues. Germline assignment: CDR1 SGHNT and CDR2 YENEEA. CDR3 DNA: TGTGCCAGCAGCACCGACCTCCTAGCGGGAGGGCGCAATGAGCAGTTCTTC. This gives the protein CASSTDLLAGGRNEQFF.

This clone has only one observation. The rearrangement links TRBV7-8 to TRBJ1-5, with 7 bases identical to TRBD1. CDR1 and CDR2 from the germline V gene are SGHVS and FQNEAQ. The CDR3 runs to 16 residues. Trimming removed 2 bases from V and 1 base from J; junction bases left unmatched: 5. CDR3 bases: TGTGCCAGCAGCTTAAGGGGACAGCGGAGCAATCAGCCCCAGCATTTT. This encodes CASSLRGQRSNQPQHF.

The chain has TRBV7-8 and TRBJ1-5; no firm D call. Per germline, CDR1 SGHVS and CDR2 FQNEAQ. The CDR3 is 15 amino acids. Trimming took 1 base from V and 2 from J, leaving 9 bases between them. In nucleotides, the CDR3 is TGTGCCAGCAGCTTAGAAGCGGATGGCAATCAGCCCCAGCATTTT. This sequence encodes CASSLEADGNQPQHF.

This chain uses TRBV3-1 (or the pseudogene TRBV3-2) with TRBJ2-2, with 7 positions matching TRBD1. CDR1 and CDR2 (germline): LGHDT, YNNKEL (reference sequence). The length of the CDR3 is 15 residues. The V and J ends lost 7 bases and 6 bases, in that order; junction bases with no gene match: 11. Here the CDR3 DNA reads TGTGCCAGCACCCCGTTGGGGACAGAGGCCGGGGAGCTGTTTTTT. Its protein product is CASTPLGTEAGELFF.

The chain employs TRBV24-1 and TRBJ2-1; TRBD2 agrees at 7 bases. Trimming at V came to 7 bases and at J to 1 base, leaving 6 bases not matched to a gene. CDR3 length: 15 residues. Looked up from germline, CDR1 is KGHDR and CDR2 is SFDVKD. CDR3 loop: CATRGRGESYNEQFF. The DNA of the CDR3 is TGTGCCACCAGGGGACGGGGGGAATCCTACAATGAGCAGTTCTTC.

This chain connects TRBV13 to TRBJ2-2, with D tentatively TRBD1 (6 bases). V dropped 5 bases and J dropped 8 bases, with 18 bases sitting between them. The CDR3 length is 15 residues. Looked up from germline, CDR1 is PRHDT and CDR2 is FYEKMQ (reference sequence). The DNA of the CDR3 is TGTGCCAGCAGCCCCCCGGGACATCGTCCGGGGGAGCTGTTTTTT. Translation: CASSPPGHRPGELFF.

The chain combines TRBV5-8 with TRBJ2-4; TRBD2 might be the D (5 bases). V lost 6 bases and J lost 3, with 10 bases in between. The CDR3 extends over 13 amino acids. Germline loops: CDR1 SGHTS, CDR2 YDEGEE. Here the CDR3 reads CASNEGFKNIQYF. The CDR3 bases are TGTGCCAGCAACGAGGGCTTCAAAAACATTCAGTACTTC.

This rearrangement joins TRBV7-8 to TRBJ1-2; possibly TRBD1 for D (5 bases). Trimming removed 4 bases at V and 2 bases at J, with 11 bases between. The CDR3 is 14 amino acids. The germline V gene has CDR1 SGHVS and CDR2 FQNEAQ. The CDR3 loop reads CASSSSRQNYGYTF. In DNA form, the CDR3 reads TGTGCCAGCAGCTCGTCGCGACAGAACTATGGCTACACCTTC.

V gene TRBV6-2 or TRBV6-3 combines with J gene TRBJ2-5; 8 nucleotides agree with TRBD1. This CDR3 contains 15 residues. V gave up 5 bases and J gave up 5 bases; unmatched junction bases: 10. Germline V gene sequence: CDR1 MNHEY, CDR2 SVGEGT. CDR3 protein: CASSHRDRQGETQYF. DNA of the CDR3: TGTGCCAGCAGTCACCGGGACAGACAGGGGGAGACCCAGTACTTC.

The CDR3 loop is CASSLGQNYGYTF. For the CDR3, the DNA is TGTGCCAGCAGCTTGGGACAGAACTATGGCTACACCTTC. The chain carries TRBV7-9 and TRBJ1-2; 7 nucleotides align to TRBD1. The germline gives CDR1 SEHNR, CDR2 FQNEAQ (reference sequence). The CDR3 has 13 residues. V shed 3 bases, J shed 2 bases, and the junction held 0 bases outside the gene matches.

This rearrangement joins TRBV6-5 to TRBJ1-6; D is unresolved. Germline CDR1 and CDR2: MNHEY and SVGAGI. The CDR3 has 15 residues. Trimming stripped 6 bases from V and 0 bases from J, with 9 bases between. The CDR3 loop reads CASRGTISYNSPLHF. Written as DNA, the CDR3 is TGTGCCAGCAGGGGCACCATCTCCTATAATTCACCCCTCCACTTT.

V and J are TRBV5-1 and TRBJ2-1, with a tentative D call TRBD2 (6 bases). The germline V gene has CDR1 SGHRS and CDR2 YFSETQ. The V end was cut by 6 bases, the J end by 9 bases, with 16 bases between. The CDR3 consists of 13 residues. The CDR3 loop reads CASTLATGSEQFF. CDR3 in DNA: TGCGCCAGCACCTTAGCGACCGGGAGTGAGCAGTTCTTC.